This T cell receptor beta chain was captured in a study of blood T cell repertoires in COVID-19. Study background: T cells, B-cell-depleted T cells, or PBMCs supplied cDNA or gDNA.

Assay: immunoSEQ multiplex PCR; the TCRdb copy retains only in-frame clones and omits some. The sample lists some 290,000 clones, 65% to 90% occurring once. Germline V CDR1 and CDR2: ENHRY, SYGVKD. V lost 3 bases, J lost 8 bases, and 12 bases stayed unmatched. This CDR3 has 17 amino acids. Sequenced input: peripheral blood. V usage is TRBV10-3 and J usage is TRBJ2-1; TRBD2 aligns across 11 bases. This receptor was obtained from a woman aged 60-75 years with active or convalescent COVID-19. CDR3 nucleotides: TGTGCCATCAGTGAATTGCTAGCGGGGGGCCCCGCCGATGAGCAGTTCTTC. Protein: CAISELLAGGPADEQFF.